The TCR beta chain described here comes from a study of patients and donors after allogeneic stem cell transplantation. CDR3 length: 14 residues. Looked up from germline, CDR1 is LGHDT and CDR2 is YNNKEL (reference sequence). V dropped 1 base and J dropped 2 bases, with 9 bases sitting between them. TCRdb reanalysed the RT-PCR reads using MiXCR and keeps one entry per CDR3 protein. Among 20,000 or so distinct CDR3 sequences listed, about 42% were seen once. This clonotype was sampled from a human donor who was either an allogeneic HSCT recipient or a stem cell or donor lymphocyte infusion donor (not recorded which). It is not recorded whose cells these are; they may come from a transplant donor. This chain joins TRBV3-1 and TRBJ2-7; D unresolved. Sequenced input: blood, either unsorted or a sorted T cell fraction (not recorded which). CDR3 nucleotide sequence: TGTGCCAGCAGCCAAGTGGCAGGTGCCTACGAGCAGTACTTC. This encodes CASSQVAGAYEQYF.